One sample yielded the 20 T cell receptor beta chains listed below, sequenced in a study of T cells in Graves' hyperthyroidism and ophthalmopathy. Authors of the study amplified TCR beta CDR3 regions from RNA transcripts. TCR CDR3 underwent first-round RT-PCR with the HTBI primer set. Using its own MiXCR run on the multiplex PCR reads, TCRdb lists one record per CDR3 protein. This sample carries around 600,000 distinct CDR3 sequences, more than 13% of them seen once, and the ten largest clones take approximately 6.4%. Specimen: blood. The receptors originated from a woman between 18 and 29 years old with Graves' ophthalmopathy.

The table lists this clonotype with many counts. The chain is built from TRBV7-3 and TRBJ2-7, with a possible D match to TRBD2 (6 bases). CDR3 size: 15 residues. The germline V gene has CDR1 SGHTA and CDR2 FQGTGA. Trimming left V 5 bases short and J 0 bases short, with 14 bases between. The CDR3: CASSPYAGSSYEQYF. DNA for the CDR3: TGTGCCAGCAGCCCCTACGCCGGGAGCTCCTACGAGCAGTACTTC.

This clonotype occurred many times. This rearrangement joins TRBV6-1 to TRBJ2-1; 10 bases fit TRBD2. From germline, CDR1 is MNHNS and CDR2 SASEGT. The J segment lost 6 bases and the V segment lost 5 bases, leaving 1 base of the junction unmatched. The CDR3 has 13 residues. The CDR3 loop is CASSSGRANEQFF. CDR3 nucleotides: TGTGCCAGCAGTAGCGGGAGGGCCAATGAGCAGTTCTTC.

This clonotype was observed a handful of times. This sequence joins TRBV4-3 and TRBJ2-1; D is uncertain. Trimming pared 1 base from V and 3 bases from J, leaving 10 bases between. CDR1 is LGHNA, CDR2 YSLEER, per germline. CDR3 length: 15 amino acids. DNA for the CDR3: TGCGCCAGCAGCCAAGTTCGATTACTCTACAATGAGCAGTTCTTC. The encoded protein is CASSQVRLLYNEQFF.

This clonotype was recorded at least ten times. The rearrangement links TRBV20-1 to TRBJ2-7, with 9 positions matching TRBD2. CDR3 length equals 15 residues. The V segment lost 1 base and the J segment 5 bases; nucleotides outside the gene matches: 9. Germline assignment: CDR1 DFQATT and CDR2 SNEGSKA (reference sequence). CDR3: CSARGAGGPFDEQYF. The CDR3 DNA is TGCAGTGCTAGAGGGGCGGGAGGGCCCTTCGACGAGCAGTACTTC.

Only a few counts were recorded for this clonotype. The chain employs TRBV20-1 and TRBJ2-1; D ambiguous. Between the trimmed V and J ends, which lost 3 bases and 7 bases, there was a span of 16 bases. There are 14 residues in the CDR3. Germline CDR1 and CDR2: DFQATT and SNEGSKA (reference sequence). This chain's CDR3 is CSASGLDPPNEQFF. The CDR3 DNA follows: TGCAGTGCTAGTGGGCTAGACCCACCGAATGAGCAGTTCTTC.

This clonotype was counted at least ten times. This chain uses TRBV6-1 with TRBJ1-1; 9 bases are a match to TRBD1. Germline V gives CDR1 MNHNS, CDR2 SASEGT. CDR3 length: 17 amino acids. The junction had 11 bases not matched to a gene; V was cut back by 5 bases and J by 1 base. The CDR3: CASSPTGTGRGNTEAFF. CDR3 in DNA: TGTGCCAGCAGTCCAACCGGGACAGGGAGAGGGAACACTGAAGCTTTCTTT.

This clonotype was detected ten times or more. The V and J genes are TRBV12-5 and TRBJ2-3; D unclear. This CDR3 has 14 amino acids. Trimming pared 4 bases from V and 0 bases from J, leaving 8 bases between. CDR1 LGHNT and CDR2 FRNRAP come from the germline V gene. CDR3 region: CASGSIPSTDTQYF. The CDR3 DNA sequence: TGTGCTAGTGGTTCCATACCTAGCACAGATACGCAGTATTTT.

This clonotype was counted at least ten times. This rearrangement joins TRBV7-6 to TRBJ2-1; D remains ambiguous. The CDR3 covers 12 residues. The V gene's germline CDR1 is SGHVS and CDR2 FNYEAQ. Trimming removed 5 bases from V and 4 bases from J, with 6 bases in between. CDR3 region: CASSASYNEQFF. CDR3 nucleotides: TGTGCCAGCAGCGCGTCGTACAATGAGCAGTTCTTC.

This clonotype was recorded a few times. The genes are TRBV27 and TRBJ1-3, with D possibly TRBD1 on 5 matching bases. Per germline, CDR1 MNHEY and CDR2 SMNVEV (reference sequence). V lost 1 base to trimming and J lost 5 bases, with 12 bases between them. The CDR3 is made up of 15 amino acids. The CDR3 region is CASSLFARVRNTIYF. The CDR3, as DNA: TGTGCCAGCAGTTTATTCGCCAGGGTGCGAAACACCATATATTTT.

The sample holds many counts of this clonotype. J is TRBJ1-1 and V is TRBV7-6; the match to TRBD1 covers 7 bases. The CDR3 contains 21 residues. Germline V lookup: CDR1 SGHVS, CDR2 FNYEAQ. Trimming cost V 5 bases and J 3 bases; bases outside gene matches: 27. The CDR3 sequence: CASSQSGGLDRNSPGYTEAFF. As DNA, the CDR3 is TGTGCCAGCAGCCAATCGGGAGGGCTGGACAGGAACTCCCCCGGTTACACTGAAGCTTTCTTT.

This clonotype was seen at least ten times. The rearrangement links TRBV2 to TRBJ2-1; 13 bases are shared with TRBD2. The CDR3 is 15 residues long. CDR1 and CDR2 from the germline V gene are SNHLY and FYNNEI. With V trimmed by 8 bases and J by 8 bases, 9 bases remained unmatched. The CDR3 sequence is CASLWTSGRMDEQFF. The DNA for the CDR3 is TGTGCCAGCTTATGGACTAGCGGGAGAATGGATGAGCAGTTCTTC.

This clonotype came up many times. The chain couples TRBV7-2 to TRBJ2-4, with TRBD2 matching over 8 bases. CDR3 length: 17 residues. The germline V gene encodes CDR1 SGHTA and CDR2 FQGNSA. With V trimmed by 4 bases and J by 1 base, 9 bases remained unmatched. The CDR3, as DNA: TGTGCCAGCAGCTCTATAGCGGGATATGGCGCCAAAAACATTCAGTACTTC. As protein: CASSSIAGYGAKNIQYF.

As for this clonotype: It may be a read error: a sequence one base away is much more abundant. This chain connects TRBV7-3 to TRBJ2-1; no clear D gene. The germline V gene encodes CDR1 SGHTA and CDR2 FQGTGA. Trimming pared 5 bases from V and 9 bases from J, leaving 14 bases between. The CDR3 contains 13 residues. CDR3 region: CASSVGPVPEQFF. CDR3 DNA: TGTGCCAGCAGCGTAGGACCGGTGCCTGAGCAGTTCTTC. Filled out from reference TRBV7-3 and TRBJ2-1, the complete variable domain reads GAGVSQTPSNKVTEKGKYVELRCDPISGHTALYWYRQSLGQGPEFLIYFQGTGAADDSGLPNDRFFAVRPEGSVSTLKIQRTERGDSAVYLCASSVGPVPEQFFGPGTRLTVL.

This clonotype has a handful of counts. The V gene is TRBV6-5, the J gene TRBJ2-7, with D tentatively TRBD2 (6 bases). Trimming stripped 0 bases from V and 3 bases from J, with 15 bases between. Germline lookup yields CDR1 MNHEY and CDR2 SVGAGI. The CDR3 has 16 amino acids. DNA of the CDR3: TGTGCCAGCAGTTACTCTGGTAGCGCGGGGATCTACGAGCAGTACTTC. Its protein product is CASSYSGSAGIYEQYF.

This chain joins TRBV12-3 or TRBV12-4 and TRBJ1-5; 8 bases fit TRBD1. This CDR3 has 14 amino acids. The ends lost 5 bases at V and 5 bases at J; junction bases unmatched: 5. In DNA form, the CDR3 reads TGTGCCAGCAGTCAGGGGGCACGGGATCAGCCCCAGCATTTT. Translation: CASSQGARDQPQHF.

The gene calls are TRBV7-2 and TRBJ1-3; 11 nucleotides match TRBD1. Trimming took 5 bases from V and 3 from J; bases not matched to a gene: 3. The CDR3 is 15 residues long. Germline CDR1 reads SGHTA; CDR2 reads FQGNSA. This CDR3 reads CASSGGQGGGNTIYF. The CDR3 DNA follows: TGTGCCAGCAGCGGGGGACAGGGGGGTGGAAACACCATATATTTT.

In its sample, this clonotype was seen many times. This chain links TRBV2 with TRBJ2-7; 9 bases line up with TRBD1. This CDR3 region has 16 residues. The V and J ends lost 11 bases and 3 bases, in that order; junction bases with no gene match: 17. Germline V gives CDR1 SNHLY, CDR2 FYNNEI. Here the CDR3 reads CAREAFLGTGSYEQYF. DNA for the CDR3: TGTGCCCGGGAGGCCTTCTTGGGGACAGGGAGCTACGAGCAGTACTTC.

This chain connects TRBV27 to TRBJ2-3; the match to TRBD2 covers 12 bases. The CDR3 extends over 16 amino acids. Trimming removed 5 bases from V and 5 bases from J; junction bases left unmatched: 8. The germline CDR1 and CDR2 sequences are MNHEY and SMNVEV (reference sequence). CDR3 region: CASSAWTSGVEDTQYF. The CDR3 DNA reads TGTGCCAGCAGTGCTTGGACTAGCGGGGTTGAAGATACGCAGTATTTT.

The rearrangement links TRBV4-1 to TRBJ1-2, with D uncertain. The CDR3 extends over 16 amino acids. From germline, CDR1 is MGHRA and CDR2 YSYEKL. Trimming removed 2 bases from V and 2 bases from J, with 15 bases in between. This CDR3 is CASSQQRFRNNYGYTF. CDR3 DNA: TGCGCCAGCAGCCAACAGAGGTTCAGGAACAACTATGGCTACACCTTC.

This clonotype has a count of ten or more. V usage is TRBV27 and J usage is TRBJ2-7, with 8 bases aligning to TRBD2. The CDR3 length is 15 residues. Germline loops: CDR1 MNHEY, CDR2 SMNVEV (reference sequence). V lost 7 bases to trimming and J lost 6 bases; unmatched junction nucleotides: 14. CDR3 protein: CASKGHGTAGGEQYF. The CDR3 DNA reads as TGTGCCAGCAAGGGTCATGGTACGGCGGGAGGCGAGCAGTACTTC.